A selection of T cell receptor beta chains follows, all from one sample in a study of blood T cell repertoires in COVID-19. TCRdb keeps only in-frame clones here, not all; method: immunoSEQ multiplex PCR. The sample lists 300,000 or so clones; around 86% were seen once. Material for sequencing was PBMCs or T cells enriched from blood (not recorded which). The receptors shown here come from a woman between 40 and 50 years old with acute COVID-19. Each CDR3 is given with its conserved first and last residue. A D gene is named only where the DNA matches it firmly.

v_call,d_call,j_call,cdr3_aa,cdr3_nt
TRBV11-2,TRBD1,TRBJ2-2,CASSQGTGYSAGELFF,TGTGCCAGCAGCCAAGGGACAGGGTATTCGGCCGGGGAGCTGTTTTTT
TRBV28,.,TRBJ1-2,CASSPGQSYGYTF,TGTGCCAGCAGCCCCGGACAGTCCTATGGCTACACCTTC
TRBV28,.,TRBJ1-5,CASRLGGLFFGNQPQHF,.
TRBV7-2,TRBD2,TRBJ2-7,CASSLRAGGFYEQYF,TGTGCCAGCAGCTTGAGAGCGGGAGGGTTCTACGAGCAGTACTTC
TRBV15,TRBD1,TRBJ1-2,CATSRDSVYGYTF,TGTGCCACCAGCCGGGACAGTGTCTATGGCTACACCTTC
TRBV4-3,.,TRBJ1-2,CASSQEPRAGGYTF,TGCGCCAGCAGCCAAGAACCACGGGCGGGTGGCTACACCTTC
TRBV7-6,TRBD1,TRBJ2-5,CASSQGTGRGETQYF,TGTGCCAGCAGCCAGGGGACAGGCCGTGGGGAGACCCAGTACTTC
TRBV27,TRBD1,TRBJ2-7,CASSSTGGFSYEQYF,TGTGCCAGCAGTTCGACAGGGGGTTTCTCCTACGAGCAGTACTTC
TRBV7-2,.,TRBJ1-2,CASSLAAVNYGYTF,TGTGCCAGCAGCTTAGCTGCAGTCAACTATGGCTACACCTTC
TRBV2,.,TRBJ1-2,CASTLVGGADYGYTF,TGTGCCAGCACCCTGGTTGGGGGCGCGGACTATGGCTACACCTTC
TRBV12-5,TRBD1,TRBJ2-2,CASGPGQGGTGELFF,TGTGCTAGTGGTCCAGGACAGGGGGGAACCGGGGAGCTGTTTTTT